This T cell receptor (beta chain) was recovered during a study of beta chain features in type 1 diabetes. The CDR3 sequence is 13 residues long. CDR1 and CDR2 from the germline V gene are PRHDT and FYEKMQ (reference sequence). The trim removed 4 bases at V and 15 bases at J, leaving 6 bases unmatched. As every portion of the isolated RNA was reverse transcribed, the sequencing read expressed TCRB transcripts. About 3.3 million reads, on average, came from each naive, central memory and regulatory T cell sample. Only in-frame clones appear in the TCRdb table, and some are missing; sequencing was by immunoSEQ multiplex PCR. In the table there are 900,000 or so clones, roughly 16% of which are singletons. Study-wide results and limits: A definitive answer on HLA type influencing TCRB rearrangement was not reached here.

A heparinised blood draw that averaged around 0.12 L was obtained once from each donor. A word on this clone: Its antigen is unidentified.

Sequencing was performed on naive CD4+ T cells from blood. The TCR sequence derives from a woman aged 18-35 years in good health. The chain has TRBV13 and TRBJ2-1, with 13 bases lining up with TRBD2. CDR3 sequence reads: CASSSWTSGSPFF. Written as DNA, the CDR3 is TGTGCCAGCAGCTCCTGGACTAGCGGGAGTCCGTTCTTC. Full variable domain (remainder filled in from reference TRBV13 and TRBJ2-1): AAGVIQSPRHLIKEKRETATLKCYPIPRHDTVYWYQQGPGQDPQFLISFYEKMQSDKGSIPDRFSAQQFSDYHSELNMSSLELGDSALYFCASSSWTSGSPFFGPGTRLTVL.